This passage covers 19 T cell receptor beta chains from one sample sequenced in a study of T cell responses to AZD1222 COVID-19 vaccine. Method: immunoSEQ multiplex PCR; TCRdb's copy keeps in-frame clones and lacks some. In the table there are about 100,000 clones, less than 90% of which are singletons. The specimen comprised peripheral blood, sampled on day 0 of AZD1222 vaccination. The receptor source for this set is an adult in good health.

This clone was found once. The CDR3 DNA sequence: TGTGCCAGCAGTTTGTTCGGGACAATCCAGTCCGAGCAGTACTTC. Translation gives CASSLFGTIQSEQYF. The chain uses TRBV28 and TRBJ2-7; possible D gene TRBD1, 6 bases. Germline-derived CDR1 and CDR2 are MDHEN and SYDVKM. V was clipped by 3 bases and J by 6 bases, with 18 bases between them. This CDR3 is built from 15 residues.

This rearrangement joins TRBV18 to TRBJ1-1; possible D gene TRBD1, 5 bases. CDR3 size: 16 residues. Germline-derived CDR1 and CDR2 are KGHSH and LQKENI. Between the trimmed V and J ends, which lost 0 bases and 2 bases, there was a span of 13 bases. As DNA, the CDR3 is TGTGCCAGCTCACCACCGGTCCAGGGAGGCAACACTGAAGCTTTCTTT. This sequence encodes CASSPPVQGGNTEAFF.

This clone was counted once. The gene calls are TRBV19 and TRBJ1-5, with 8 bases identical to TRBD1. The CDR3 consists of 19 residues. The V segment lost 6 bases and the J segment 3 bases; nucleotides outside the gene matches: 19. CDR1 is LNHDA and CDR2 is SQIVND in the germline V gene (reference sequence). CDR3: CASRGSRQGRSSYNQPQHF. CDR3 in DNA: TGTGCCAGTAGAGGGTCCCGACAGGGGCGATCCTCCTACAATCAGCCCCAGCATTTT.

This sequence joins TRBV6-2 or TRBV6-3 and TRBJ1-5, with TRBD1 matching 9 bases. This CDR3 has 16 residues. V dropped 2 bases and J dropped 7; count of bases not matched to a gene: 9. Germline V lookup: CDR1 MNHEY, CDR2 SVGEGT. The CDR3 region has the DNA TGTGCCAGCAGTTACAGGGGACAGGGAGGAGGACAGCCCCAGCATTTT. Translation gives CASSYRGQGGGQPQHF.

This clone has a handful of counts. CDR3 DNA sequence: TGTGCCTGGAGCCTAGCGGGAGGGACCGACGAGCAGTACTTC. It is translated as CAWSLAGGTDEQYF. This chain joins TRBV30 and TRBJ2-7, with TRBD2 identical over 12 bases. The V segment lost 3 bases and the J segment 5 bases; nucleotides outside the gene matches: 5. Germline V lookup: CDR1 GTSNPN, CDR2 SVGIG (reference sequence). The CDR3 sequence is 14 residues long. The complete variable domain, with remaining parts taken from reference TRBV30 and TRBJ2-7, reads SQTIHQWPATLVQPVGSPLSLECTVEGTSNPNLYWYRQAAGRGLQLLFYSVGIGQISSEVPQNLSASRPQDRQFILSSKKLLLSDSGFYLCAWSLAGGTDEQYFGPGTRLTVT.

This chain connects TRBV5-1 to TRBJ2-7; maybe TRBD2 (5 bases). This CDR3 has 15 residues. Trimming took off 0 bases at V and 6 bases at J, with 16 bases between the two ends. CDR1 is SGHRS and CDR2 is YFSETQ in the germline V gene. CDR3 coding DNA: TGCGCCAGCAGCTTGGGCGCCTTAACCGAGGGCGAGCAGTACTTC. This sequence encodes CASSLGALTEGEQYF.

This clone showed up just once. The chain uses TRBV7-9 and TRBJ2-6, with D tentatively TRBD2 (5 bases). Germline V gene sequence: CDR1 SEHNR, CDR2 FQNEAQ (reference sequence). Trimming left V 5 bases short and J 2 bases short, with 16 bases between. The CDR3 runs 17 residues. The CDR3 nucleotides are TGTGCCAGCAGCCTCTTCCGGGGTGCGCCTGGGGCCAACGTCCTGACTTTC. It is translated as CASSLFRGAPGANVLTF.

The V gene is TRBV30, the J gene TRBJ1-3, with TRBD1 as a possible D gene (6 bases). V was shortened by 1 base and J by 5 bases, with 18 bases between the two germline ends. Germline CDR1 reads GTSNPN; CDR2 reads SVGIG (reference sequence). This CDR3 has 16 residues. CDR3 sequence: CAWSAHTGTGRNTIYF. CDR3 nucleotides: TGTGCCTGGAGTGCTCATACAGGGACGGGTAGAAACACCATATATTTT.

The CDR3, as DNA: TGTGCCATCAGGGGCCGGGACAGGGACGAGCAGTACTTC. Translated, it gives CAIRGRDRDEQYF. The chain joins TRBV10-3 to TRBJ2-7, with 9 bases identical to TRBD1. With V trimmed by 6 bases and J by 5 bases, 5 bases remained unmatched. This CDR3 is built from 13 residues. Germline CDR1 ENHRY, CDR2 SYGVKD.

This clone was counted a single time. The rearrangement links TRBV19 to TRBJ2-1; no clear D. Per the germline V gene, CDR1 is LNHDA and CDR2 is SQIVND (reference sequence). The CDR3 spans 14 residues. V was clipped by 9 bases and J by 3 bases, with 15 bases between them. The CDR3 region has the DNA TGTGCCAGCATCCCAACCTCCGGCTACAATGAGCAGTTCTTC. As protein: CASIPTSGYNEQFF.

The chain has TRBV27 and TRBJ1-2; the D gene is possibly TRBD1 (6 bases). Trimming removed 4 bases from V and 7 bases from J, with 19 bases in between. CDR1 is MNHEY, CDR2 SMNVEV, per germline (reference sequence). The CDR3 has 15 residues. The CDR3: CASSSLGGPWRGYTF. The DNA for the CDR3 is TGTGCCAGCAGTTCATTAGGGGGGCCGTGGCGTGGCTACACCTTC.

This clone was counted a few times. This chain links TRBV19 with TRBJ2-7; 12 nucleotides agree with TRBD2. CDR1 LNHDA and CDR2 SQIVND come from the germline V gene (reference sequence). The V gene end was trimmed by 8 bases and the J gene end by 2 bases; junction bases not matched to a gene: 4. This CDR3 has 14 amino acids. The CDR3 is CASSGLAGPYEQYF. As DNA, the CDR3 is TGTGCCAGTTCCGGACTAGCGGGGCCCTACGAGCAGTACTTC.

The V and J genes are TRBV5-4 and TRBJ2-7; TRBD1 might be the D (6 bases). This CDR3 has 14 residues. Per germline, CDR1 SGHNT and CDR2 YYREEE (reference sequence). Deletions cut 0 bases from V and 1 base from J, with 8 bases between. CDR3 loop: CASSLGQVSYEQYF. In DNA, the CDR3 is TGTGCCAGCAGCTTGGGACAGGTATCCTACGAGCAGTACTTC.

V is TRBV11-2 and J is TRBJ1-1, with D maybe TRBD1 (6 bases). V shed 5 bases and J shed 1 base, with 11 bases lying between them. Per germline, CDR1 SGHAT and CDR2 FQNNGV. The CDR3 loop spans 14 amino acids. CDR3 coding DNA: TGTGCCAGCAGCCGCTGGGACAAGAACACTGAAGCTTTCTTT. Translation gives CASSRWDKNTEAFF.

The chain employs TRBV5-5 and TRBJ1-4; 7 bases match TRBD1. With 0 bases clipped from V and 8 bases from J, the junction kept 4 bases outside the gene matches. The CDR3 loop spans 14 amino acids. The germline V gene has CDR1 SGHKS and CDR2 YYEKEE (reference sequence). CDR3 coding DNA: TGTGCCAGCAGCTTGGGCTCAGGGGGGGAAAAACTGTTTTTT. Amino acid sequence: CASSLGSGGEKLFF.

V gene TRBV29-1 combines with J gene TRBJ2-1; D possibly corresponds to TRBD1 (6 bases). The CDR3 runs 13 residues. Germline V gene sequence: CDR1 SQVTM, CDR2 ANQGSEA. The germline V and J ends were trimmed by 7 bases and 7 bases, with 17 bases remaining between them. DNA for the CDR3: TGCAGCGCCGTGCGGCAGGGGAAGAATGAGCAGTTCTTC. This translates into CSAVRQGKNEQFF.

This CDR3 reads CSVDTTGETQYF. The CDR3 nucleotides are TGCAGCGTTGACACCACTGGGGAGACCCAGTACTTC. The chain is built from TRBV29-1 and TRBJ2-5, with D unresolved. The germline gives CDR1 SQVTM, CDR2 ANQGSEA. Trimming pared 3 bases from V and 5 bases from J, leaving 10 bases between. The CDR3 runs to 12 residues.

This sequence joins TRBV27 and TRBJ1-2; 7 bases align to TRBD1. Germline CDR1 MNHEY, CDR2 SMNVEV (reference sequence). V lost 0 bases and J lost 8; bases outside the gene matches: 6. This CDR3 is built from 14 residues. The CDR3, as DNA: TGTGCCAGCAGTTTATCCACAGGGGAAGGAGGCTACACCTTC. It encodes CASSLSTGEGGYTF.

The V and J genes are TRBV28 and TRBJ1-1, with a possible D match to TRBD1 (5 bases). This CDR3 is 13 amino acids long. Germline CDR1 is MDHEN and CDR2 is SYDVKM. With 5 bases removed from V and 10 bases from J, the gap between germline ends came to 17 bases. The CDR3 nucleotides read TGTGCCAGCAGTATGACAGCCCCTCGGAGAGCTTTCTTT. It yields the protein CASSMTAPRRAFF.